This T cell receptor beta chain was identified in a study of cytomegalovirus exposure and HLA in healthy donors. Concerning this clone: Its antigen is undetermined.

In the PCR, 60 Vbeta and 13 Jbeta primers were used. In the authors' methods: A later analysis counted about 80 million unique TCR beta chains, about 10 million shared. Method: immunoSEQ multiplex PCR; TCRdb's copy keeps in-frame clones and lacks some. That table gives V, J and clone size, and the DNA gave D and trimming. The table lists 150,000 to 200,000 clones, approximately 71% of them singletons. This CDR3 region has 16 residues. J gave up 5 bases and V 1 base, and 8 bases lay outside the gene matches. Germline loops: CDR1 LNHNV, CDR2 YYDKDF (reference sequence). Notes on the study in general: Some segments of the V type, notably TRBV6-2 and TRBV6-3, were excluded as indistinguishable. Generally TCR sequences proved uncommon, though certain public TCRs appeared in numerous donors. Most of the TCR beta V segments (in an earlier analysis) were productive either about 90% or about 30% of the time.

The TCR sequence derives from a woman in her forties in good health and CMV-seropositive. The chain is built from TRBV15 and TRBJ2-5, with 9 positions matching TRBD1. The sample consisted of PBMCs. CDR3 in amino acids: CATSRGGWGTGETQYF. The CDR3 bases are TGTGCCACCAGCAGAGGGGGGTGGGGGACAGGGGAGACCCAGTACTTC.